The 17 T cell receptor beta chains listed next were all sequenced from one sample in a study of shared T cell receptors in the human thymus. Assay used: immunoSEQ multiplex PCR; TCRdb lists only in-frame clones, some missing. This table has about 730,000 clones, 70% to 90% appearing once. This sample also belongs to another study, concerning human thymus T cells.

Sequencing was done on a sample of thymocytes. These receptors came from a girl less than two years old with a congenital heart defect.

The chain recombines TRBV4-3 with TRBJ2-3; tentative D call: TRBD2 (5 bases). V dropped 3 bases and J dropped 4 bases, with 8 bases sitting between them. CDR1 is LGHNA, CDR2 YSLEER, per germline. This CDR3 comprises 13 residues. The CDR3 sequence: CASSHYSADTQYF. The CDR3 bases are TGCGCCAGCAGCCATTATAGCGCAGATACGCAGTATTTT.

J is TRBJ1-6 and V is TRBV10-3, with 7 bases identical to TRBD1. Germline V gives CDR1 ENHRY, CDR2 SYGVKD. The CDR3 has 18 residues. V shed 0 bases, J shed 7 bases, and the junction held 12 bases outside the gene matches. This chain's CDR3 is CAISESMGPRDRNSPLHF. CDR3 bases: TGTGCCATCAGTGAGTCGATGGGGCCTCGGGACAGAAATTCACCCCTCCACTTT.

The chain has TRBV5-1 and TRBJ2-3, with a weak D call TRBD1 (6 bases). The CDR3 covers 18 residues. Germline-derived CDR1 and CDR2 are SGHRS and YFSETQ. Trimming stripped 0 bases from V and 3 bases from J, with 20 bases between. Here the CDR3 reads CASSLADLGANRTDTQYF. The CDR3 coding sequence is TGCGCCAGCAGCTTGGCTGACTTGGGGGCAAATAGGACAGATACGCAGTATTTT.

This rearrangement joins TRBV28 to TRBJ2-2; no clear D. V lost 2 bases and J lost 3, with 7 bases in between. The CDR3 length is 14 residues. The germline gives CDR1 MDHEN, CDR2 SYDVKM. CDR3 DNA sequence: TGTGCCAGCAGTTTACTGCAGTACACCGGGGAGCTGTTTTTT. Translating it yields CASSLLQYTGELFF.

This chain connects TRBV12-5 to TRBJ1-3, with D maybe TRBD1 (6 bases). Germline CDR1 reads LGHNT; CDR2 reads FRNRAP. Trimming shortened V by 0 bases and J by 0 bases, and 15 bases separated the two germline ends. The length of the CDR3 is 18 residues. The CDR3 region is CASGLVRGGGISGNTIYF. The CDR3 bases are TGTGCTAGTGGTTTGGTACGGGGAGGGGGGATCTCTGGAAACACCATATATTTT.

The V call is TRBV19, the J call TRBJ1-4; 7 positions agree with TRBD1. V was clipped by 9 bases and J by 7 bases; unmatched bases: 14. In germline, CDR1 is LNHDA, CDR2 SQIVND (reference sequence). This CDR3 contains 15 residues. CDR3 region: CASKTISDRAEKLFF. For the CDR3, the DNA is TGTGCCAGCAAAACCATCTCAGACAGGGCTGAAAAACTGTTTTTT. The entire variable domain, with the rest obtained from reference TRBV19 and TRBJ1-4, is as follows: DGGITQSPKYLFRKEGQNVTLSCEQNLNHDAMYWYRQDPGQGLRLIYYSQIVNDFQKGDIAEGYSVSREKKESFPLTVTSAQKNPTAFYLCASKTISDRAEKLFFGSGTQLSVL.

This clone was recorded only once. This chain's CDR3 is CASVVDRGNEKLFF. For the CDR3, the DNA is TGTGCCAGCGTAGTAGACAGGGGGAATGAAAAACTGTTTTTT. This sequence joins TRBV2 and TRBJ1-4; 9 bases agree with TRBD1. V lost 8 bases to trimming and J lost 5 bases; unmatched junction nucleotides: 6. The germline gives CDR1 SNHLY, CDR2 FYNNEI. The CDR3 has 14 amino acids. The full variable domain, its missing parts supplied by reference TRBV2 and TRBJ1-4, is EPEVTQTPSHQVTQMGQEVILRCVPISNHLYFYWYRQILGQKVEFLVSFYNNEISEKSEIFDDQFSVERPDGSNFTLKIRSTKLEDSAMYFCASVVDRGNEKLFFGSGTQLSVL.

CDR3 in amino acids: CASEGLDRDTEAFF. The DNA for the CDR3 is TGTGCCAGTGAGGGGTTAGACAGGGACACTGAAGCTTTCTTT. The chain links TRBV19 to TRBJ1-1; the match to TRBD1 covers 7 bases. There are 14 residues in the CDR3. V lost 8 bases to trimming and J lost 3 bases; unmatched junction nucleotides: 9. Germline loops: CDR1 LNHDA, CDR2 SQIVND (reference sequence).

The rearrangement uses TRBV29-1 and TRBJ1-1; 8 positions match TRBD1. Trimming at V came to 1 base and at J to 0 bases, leaving 10 bases not matched to a gene. Germline CDR1 reads SQVTM; CDR2 reads ANQGSEA. The CDR3 loop spans 17 amino acids. CDR3 sequence reads: CSVEAGDRTNMNTEAFF. CDR3 in DNA: TGCAGCGTTGAAGCGGGGGACAGGACGAACATGAACACTGAAGCTTTCTTT. Variable domain in full (rest from reference TRBV29-1 and TRBJ1-1): SAVISQKPSRDICQRGTSLTIQCQVDSQVTMMFWYRQQPGQSLTLIATANQGSEATYESGFVIDKFPISRPNLTFSTLTVSNMSPEDSSIYLCSVEAGDRTNMNTEAFFGQGTRLTVV.

The V and J genes are TRBV6-5 and TRBJ2-7; 10 bases align to TRBD2. The V segment lost 5 bases and the J segment 4 bases; nucleotides outside the gene matches: 8. Germline V gene data show CDR1 as MNHEY and CDR2 as SVGAGI. This CDR3 has 15 amino acids. The CDR3 DNA follows: TGTGCCAGCAGTCGAGCGGGGGGGAAAGGATACGAGCAGTACTTC. It codes for CASSRAGGKGYEQYF.

The V call is TRBV5-4, the J call TRBJ2-1, with D possibly matching TRBD2 (6 bases). Per germline, CDR1 SGHNT and CDR2 YYREEE (reference sequence). This CDR3 region has 17 residues. V was trimmed by 6 bases and J by 6 bases, leaving 25 bases between them. The CDR3 DNA reads as TGTGCCAGCACCCCGCAGAACGGCGGGGTTTGTTGCAATGAGCAGTTCTTC. Its translation is CASTPQNGGVCCNEQFF.

The chain carries TRBV5-4 and TRBJ1-3; D may be TRBD1 (6 bases). The V and J ends lost 3 bases and 8 bases respectively, with 18 bases between them. The germline gives CDR1 SGHNT, CDR2 YYREEE (reference sequence). This CDR3 has 15 amino acids. CDR3 nucleotide sequence: TGTGCCAGCAGCTCCGACAAGGGGGATTGGGACACCATATATTTT. This translates into CASSSDKGDWDTIYF. The variable domain in full, with the rest retrieved from reference TRBV5-4 and TRBJ1-3, is ETGVTQSPTHLIKTRGQQVTLRCSSQSGHNTVSWYQQALGQGPQFIFQYYREEENGRGNFPPRFSGLQFPNYSSELNVNALELDDSALYLCASSSDKGDWDTIYFGEGSWLTVV.

The V gene is TRBV9, the J gene TRBJ2-7; the D gene is possibly TRBD2 (5 bases). CDR1 is SGDLS, CDR2 YYNGEE, per germline. V gave up 3 bases and J gave up 0 bases, with 22 bases separating them. CDR3 length equals 18 residues. CDR3 nucleotides: TGTGCCAGCAGCGCGGGGTCGGTTCCCGATTCAAGCTCCTACGAGCAGTACTTC. It yields the protein CASSAGSVPDSSSYEQYF.

This chain links TRBV9 with TRBJ2-5; TRBD2 aligns across 9 bases. The CDR3 has 16 amino acids. V shed 6 bases, J shed 3 bases, and the junction held 12 bases outside the gene matches. Germline-derived CDR1 and CDR2 are SGDLS and YYNGEE. CDR3: CASNEGRRGGKETQYF. The CDR3 DNA sequence: TGTGCCAGCAACGAAGGACGGCGGGGGGGAAAAGAGACCCAGTACTTC.

This clone has a single count. The chain carries TRBV6-1 and TRBJ1-5; D is uncertain. Germline V CDR1 and CDR2: MNHNS, SASEGT. The CDR3 totals 13 residues. The V gene lost 2 bases and the J gene lost 0 bases, with 2 bases spanning the gap. CDR3 region: CASSEYSNQPQHF. In nucleotides, the CDR3 is TGTGCCAGCAGTGAATATAGCAATCAGCCCCAGCATTTT.

The chain links TRBV25-1 to TRBJ1-4; TRBD1 is a possible D gene (5 bases). The CDR3 contains 15 residues. Germline assignment: CDR1 MGHDK and CDR2 SYGVNS. Trimming stripped 0 bases from V and 8 bases from J, with 13 bases between. The CDR3: CASSEYGQGSEKLFF. The CDR3 region has the DNA TGTGCCAGCAGTGAATATGGTCAGGGCAGCGAAAAACTGTTTTTT.

The genes are TRBV29-1 and TRBJ2-2; 8 bases match TRBD1. The V gene end was trimmed by 6 bases and the J gene end by 3 bases; junction bases not matched to a gene: 21. Germline CDR1 reads SQVTM; CDR2 reads ANQGSEA. The length of the CDR3 is 19 residues. In nucleotides, the CDR3 is TGCAGCGTCGACAAAGGGACAGGCGAACCGACAGGCTACACCGGGGAGCTGTTTTTT. Protein sequence: CSVDKGTGEPTGYTGELFF.